A selection of T cell receptor beta chains follows, all from one sample in a study of long-term antiretroviral therapy in people with HIV. Using immunoSEQ multiplex PCR, the repertoire was profiled, and TCRdb retains in-frame clones only, with some absent. The table lists under 20,000 clones, roughly nine tenths of them singletons. Sequencing was performed on unsorted PBMCs, taken 0.5 years after starting antiretroviral therapy. The receptors derive from a middle-aged man with HIV. Both conserved end residues are part of each CDR3. Each record gives: clone size, J gene, D gene, V gene, CDR3 protein, CDR3 DNA. The D gene is left open where the match is weak. Size is omitted from some rows. Given values are once, few, many or a class for expanded clones.

size: -; J: TRBJ1-2; D: -; V: TRBV11-3; CDR3: CASSLARLGGYTF; DNA: TGTGCCAGCAGCTTAGCCAGGCTGGGTGGCTACACCTTC
size: -; J: TRBJ2-7; D: TRBD1; V: TRBV29-1; CDR3: CSASRGLSTYEQYF; DNA: TGCAGCGCCTCCAGGGGGCTTAGTACCTACGAGCAGTACTTC
size: -; J: TRBJ2-7; D: -; V: TRBV5-1; CDR3: CASSGYREPYEQYF; DNA: TGCGCCAGCAGCGGATACAGGGAACCCTACGAGCAGTACTTC
size: -; J: TRBJ2-1; D: -; V: TRBV6-6; CDR3: CASSYSGLVISNEQFF; DNA: TGTGCCAGCAGTTACTCGGGGCTAGTCATCTCCAATGAGCAGTTCTTC
size: -; J: TRBJ2-2; D: TRBD2; V: TRBV30; CDR3: CAWSKWLAGPNTGELFF; DNA: TGTGCCTGGAGTAAATGGCTAGCGGGACCGAACACCGGGGAGCTGTTTTTT
size: once; J: TRBJ2-3; D: TRBD1; V: TRBV27; CDR3: CASSGDRGVGTQYF; DNA: TGTGCCAGCAGTGGGGACAGGGGCGTTGGTACGCAGTATTTT
size: -; J: TRBJ2-3; D: TRBD2; V: TRBV28; CDR3: CASSFLAGTDTQYF; DNA: TGTGCCAGCAGTTTTCTAGCGGGCACAGATACGCAGTATTTT
size: few; J: TRBJ1-5; D: -; V: TRBV6-5; CDR3: CARTLDSLREPQHF; DNA: TGTGCCAGAACATTAGACAGCCTAAGGGAGCCCCAGCATTTT
size: -; J: TRBJ1-1; D: -; V: TRBV19; CDR3: CASMGSMNTEAFF; DNA: TGTGCCAGTATGGGCTCAATGAACACTGAAGCTTTCTTT
size: -; J: TRBJ2-2; D: TRBD2; V: TRBV4-1; CDR3: CASSQTPVAGETGELFF; DNA: TGCGCCAGCAGCCAAACGCCCGTAGCGGGAGAAACCGGGGAGCTGTTTTTT
size: -; J: TRBJ2-1; D: TRBD2; V: TRBV6-5; CDR3: CASSYDWGGNEQFF; DNA: TGTGCCAGCAGTTACGATTGGGGAGGGAATGAGCAGTTCTTC
size: -; J: TRBJ1-1; D: -; V: TRBV6-1; CDR3: CASSHTGRDTEAFF; DNA: TGTGCCAGCAGCCATACAGGGAGGGACACTGAAGCTTTCTTT
size: -; J: TRBJ2-7; D: TRBD1; V: TRBV29-1; CDR3: CSVEFPGQTWEQYF; DNA: TGCAGCGTTGAATTCCCGGGACAGACGTGGGAGCAGTACTTC
size: few; J: TRBJ1-1; D: TRBD1; V: TRBV11-1; CDR3: CASSFEQGGDEAFF; DNA: TGTGCCAGCAGCTTCGAACAGGGGGGAGATGAAGCTTTCTTT
size: -; J: TRBJ2-2; D: TRBD2; V: TRBV5-1; CDR3: CASSIDLAGFNTGELFF; DNA: TGCGCCAGCAGCATAGACTTAGCGGGGTTCAACACCGGGGAGCTGTTTTTT
size: -; J: TRBJ2-7; D: -; V: TRBV28; CDR3: CATVGGSYEQYF; DNA: TGTGCCACTGTCGGGGGCTCCTACGAGCAGTACTTC
size: -; J: TRBJ1-1; D: -; V: TRBV6-5; CDR3: CASSYGGVLTEAFF; DNA: TGTGCCAGCAGTTATGGGGGGGTTCTCACTGAAGCTTTCTTT
size: -; J: TRBJ2-7; D: TRBD1; V: TRBV28; CDR3: CASSLLGQGTHEQYF; DNA: TGTGCCAGCAGTTTATTGGGACAGGGTACTCACGAGCAGTACTTC
size: -; J: TRBJ2-2; D: TRBD1; V: TRBV7-3; CDR3: CASSGDRGPGELFF; DNA: TGTGCCAGCAGCGGGGACAGGGGCCCCGGGGAGCTGTTTTTT
size: -; J: TRBJ2-3; D: -; V: TRBV2; CDR3: CASKRDPGTDTQYF; DNA: TGTGCCAGCAAAAGGGACCCAGGCACAGATACGCAGTATTTT
size: -; J: TRBJ1-2; D: -; V: TRBV9; CDR3: CASSVQGEGYGYTF; DNA: TGTGCCAGCAGCGTACAGGGTGAGGGCTATGGCTACACCTTC
size: once; J: TRBJ1-2; D: -; V: TRBV5-1; CDR3: CASGDPSQGYTF; DNA: TGCGCCAGCGGGGACCCCTCGCAAGGCTACACCTTC
size: -; J: TRBJ1-3; D: -; V: TRBV9; CDR3: CASSVDGGLSGNTIYF; DNA: TGTGCCAGCAGCGTAGATGGGGGGCTCTCTGGAAACACCATATATTTT
size: -; J: TRBJ2-1; D: TRBD2; V: TRBV7-8; CDR3: CASSAPRSAGGNNEQFF; DNA: TGTGCCAGCAGCGCCCCTAGGTCCGCGGGAGGAAACAATGAGCAGTTCTTC
size: -; J: TRBJ2-5; D: TRBD2; V: TRBV5-1; CDR3: CASSLDLAGGQETQYF; DNA: TGCGCCAGCAGCTTGGATTTAGCGGGAGGGCAAGAGACCCAGTACTTC
size: -; J: TRBJ2-5; D: TRBD2; V: TRBV2; CDR3: CASSRGGTMETQYF; DNA: TGTGCCAGCAGTCGGGGGGGGACGATGGAGACCCAGTACTTC
size: once; J: TRBJ1-3; D: -; V: TRBV7-7; CDR3: CATQGRDTIYF; DNA: TGTGCCACACAGGGACGGGACACCATATATTTT
size: few; J: TRBJ2-7; D: -; V: TRBV28; CDR3: CASSNRDFTYEQYF; DNA: TGTGCCAGCAGTAACCGGGACTTTACCTACGAGCAGTACTTC
size: -; J: TRBJ2-1; D: -; V: TRBV10-2; CDR3: CASGHSYNEQFF; DNA: TGCGCCAGTGGACACTCCTACAATGAGCAGTTCTTC
size: -; J: TRBJ2-5; D: TRBD2; V: TRBV29-1; CDR3: CSAGGKGGTKETQYF; DNA: TGCAGCGCTGGGGGGAAGGGAGGGACTAAAGAGACCCAGTACTTC
size: -; J: TRBJ2-5; D: -; V: TRBV5-6; CDR3: CASSLVSGTLQETQYF; DNA: TGTGCCAGCAGCTTGGTTTCCGGGACACTCCAAGAGACCCAGTACTTC
size: -; J: TRBJ2-1; D: -; V: TRBV9; CDR3: CASSVDGTLSNEQFF; DNA: TGTGCCAGCAGCGTAGACGGGACTCTCTCCAATGAGCAGTTCTTC
size: -; J: TRBJ1-2; D: TRBD1; V: TRBV18; CDR3: CASSPISPGGVDSVNGYTF; DNA: TGTGCCAGCTCACCCATATCACCAGGGGGCGTTGATTCGGTAAATGGCTACACCTTC
size: -; J: TRBJ1-2; D: TRBD1; V: TRBV25-1; CDR3: CASSGTGTYGYTF; DNA: TGTGCCAGCAGTGGGACAGGGACCTATGGCTACACCTTC
size: -; J: TRBJ2-1; D: -; V: TRBV20-1; CDR3: CSALTSLPFF; DNA: TGCAGTGCCCTGACTAGTCTTCCGTTCTTC
size: -; J: TRBJ2-7; D: TRBD1; V: TRBV11-2; CDR3: CASSKPGQGAWEQYF; DNA: TGTGCCAGCAGCAAACCGGGACAGGGGGCTTGGGAGCAGTACTTC
size: -; J: TRBJ2-7; D: TRBD1; V: TRBV19; CDR3: CASSIDGTGHSYEQYF; DNA: TGTGCCAGTAGTATAGATGGGACAGGGCACTCCTACGAGCAGTACTTC
size: few; J: TRBJ1-1; D: -; V: TRBV10-1; CDR3: CASSESSGAEAFF; DNA: TGCGCCAGCAGTGAGTCCTCGGGGGCCGAAGCTTTCTTT
size: -; J: TRBJ2-3; D: TRBD2; V: TRBV13; CDR3: CASSPETSGSTDTQYF; DNA: TGTGCCAGCAGCCCCGAGACTAGCGGGAGCACAGATACGCAGTATTTT
size: -; J: TRBJ2-3; D: TRBD2; V: TRBV7-9; CDR3: CASSSTTSGAHTDTQYF; DNA: TGTGCCAGCAGCTCAACCACTAGCGGGGCACACACAGATACGCAGTATTTT
size: -; J: TRBJ2-2; D: -; V: TRBV23-1; CDR3: CASTCFANTGELFF; DNA: TGCGCCAGCACATGCTTCGCGAACACCGGGGAGCTGTTTTTT
size: -; J: TRBJ2-7; D: -; V: TRBV27; CDR3: CASSFDSSYEQYF; DNA: TGTGCCAGCAGTTTTGACAGCTCCTACGAGCAGTACTTC
size: -; J: TRBJ1-1; D: -; V: TRBV14; CDR3: CASSQDILGSTEAFF; DNA: TGTGCCAGCAGCCAAGATATTCTGGGGAGCACTGAAGCTTTCTTT
size: -; J: TRBJ2-7; D: TRBD2; V: TRBV7-9; CDR3: CASSPGLGPYEQYF; DNA: TGTGCCAGCAGCCCGGGACTAGGTCCCTACGAGCAGTACTTC